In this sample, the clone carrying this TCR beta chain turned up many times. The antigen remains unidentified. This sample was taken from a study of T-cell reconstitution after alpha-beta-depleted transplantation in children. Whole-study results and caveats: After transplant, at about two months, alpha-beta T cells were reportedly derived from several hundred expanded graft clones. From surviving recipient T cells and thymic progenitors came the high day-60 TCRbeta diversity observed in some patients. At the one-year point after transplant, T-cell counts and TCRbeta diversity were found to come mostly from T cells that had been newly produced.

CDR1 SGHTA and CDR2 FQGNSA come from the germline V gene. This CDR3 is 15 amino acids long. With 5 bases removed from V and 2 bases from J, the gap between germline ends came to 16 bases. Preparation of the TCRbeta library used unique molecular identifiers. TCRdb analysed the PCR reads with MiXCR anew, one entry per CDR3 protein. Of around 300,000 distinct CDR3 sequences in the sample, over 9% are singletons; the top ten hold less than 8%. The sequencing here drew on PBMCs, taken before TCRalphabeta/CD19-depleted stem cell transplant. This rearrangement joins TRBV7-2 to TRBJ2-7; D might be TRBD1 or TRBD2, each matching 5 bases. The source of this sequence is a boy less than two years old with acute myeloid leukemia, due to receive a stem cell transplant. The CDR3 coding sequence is TGTGCCAGCAGCCTAGGGACCCAGAGCACCTACGAGCAGTACTTC. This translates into CASSLGTQSTYEQYF.